Each of the 27 T cell receptor beta chains below was sequenced from the same sample in a study of T cell repertoires in cytomegalovirus infection. TCRdb re-analysed the reads in MiXCR, keeping a single row per CDR3 protein. The sample contains more than 150,000 distinct CDR3 sequences, roughly a fifth of which appear only once. What was sequenced was PBMCs. Receptors were obtained from a human donor in good health (CMV status not recorded). Some clones in this sample may be carry-over from other donors' samples.

There are many counts of this clonotype. This CDR3 is CASSFQVVVSGINTGELFF. The CDR3 DNA reads as TGTGCCAGCAGCTTTCAAGTTGTAGTTAGTGGGATTAACACCGGGGAGCTGTTTTTT. The V and J genes are TRBV7-2 and TRBJ2-2; D not resolved. The CDR3 has 19 residues. Between the trimmed V and J ends, which lost 3 bases and 2 bases, there was a span of 22 bases. Looked up from germline, CDR1 is SGHTA and CDR2 is FQGNSA.

At least ten counts were recorded for this clonotype. This sequence joins TRBV7-8 and TRBJ2-2; 10 bases align to TRBD2. The CDR3 consists of 15 residues. Unmatched junction bases numbered 6, after V lost 6 bases and J lost 5 bases. The V gene's germline CDR1 is SGHVS and CDR2 FQNEAQ. The CDR3: CASSASGSGTGELFF. The CDR3 region has the DNA TGTGCCAGCAGTGCTAGCGGGAGTGGGACCGGGGAGCTGTTTTTT.

The rearrangement uses TRBV6-1 and TRBJ1-5, with D maybe TRBD1 (5 bases). The CDR3 consists of 14 residues. Trimming took 3 bases from V and 5 from J, leaving 11 bases between them. Germline V gene sequence: CDR1 MNHNS, CDR2 SASEGT. CDR3 residues: CASSDRQGYQPQHF. Written as DNA, the CDR3 is TGTGCCAGCAGTGATCGGCAGGGATATCAGCCCCAGCATTTT.

This clonotype was recorded many times. The chain links TRBV7-6 to TRBJ2-1; D tentatively reads TRBD1 or TRBD2 (5 bases each). Between the trimmed V and J ends, which lost 1 base and 7 bases, there was a span of 17 bases. Germline CDR1 reads SGHVS; CDR2 reads FNYEAQ. This CDR3 comprises 16 residues. In DNA, the CDR3 is TGTGCCAGCAGCTTAGTGGGACCCCCGGCAGGGAATGAGCAGTTCTTC. Encoded protein: CASSLVGPPAGNEQFF.

V is TRBV27 and J is TRBJ2-1, with 7 bases aligning to TRBD2. Germline CDR1 and CDR2: MNHEY and SMNVEV (reference sequence). V shed 5 bases and J 6 bases; nucleotides not matched to a gene: 10. The CDR3 has 15 amino acids. CDR3 residues: CASSPSGGRVNEQFF. In DNA, the CDR3 is TGTGCCAGCAGTCCATCAGGAGGGAGGGTCAATGAGCAGTTCTTC.

The chain is built from TRBV20-1 and TRBJ1-6, with TRBD1 as a possible D gene (6 bases). The CDR3 spans 15 residues. V lost 5 bases to trimming and J lost 6 bases, with 17 bases between them. Germline V lookup: CDR1 DFQATT, CDR2 SNEGSKA (reference sequence). The CDR3: CSASGLTGTNSPLHF. The DNA for the CDR3 is TGCAGTGCTTCAGGCCTAACAGGGACTAATTCACCCCTCCACTTT.

This clonotype was seen repeatedly, ten times or more. The chain uses TRBV7-2 and TRBJ1-2; D is uncertain. The CDR3 extends over 15 amino acids. Trimming pared 0 bases from V and 2 bases from J, leaving 10 bases between. CDR1 and CDR2 (germline): SGHTA, FQGNSA. In DNA, the CDR3 is TGTGCCAGCAGCTTAGCGAACGGGTGGAACTATGGCTACACCTTC. It codes for CASSLANGWNYGYTF.

The chain is built from TRBV12-3 or TRBV12-4 and TRBJ2-7; 11 nucleotides match TRBD2. The junction had 9 bases not matched to a gene; V was cut back by 8 bases and J by 6 bases. This CDR3 has 14 amino acids. The CDR3 is CASGTSGSRGEQYF. The CDR3, as DNA: TGTGCCAGCGGTACTAGCGGGAGTCGGGGCGAGCAGTACTTC.

The chain has TRBV11-3 and TRBJ2-2; 7 nucleotides agree with TRBD2. Germline V CDR1 and CDR2: SGHNT, YENEEA. The CDR3 extends over 16 amino acids. J lost 6 bases, V lost 4 bases, and 11 bases had no gene match. The DNA of the CDR3 is TGTGCCAGCAGCTCTGTCTTCAGCGGGGCGGCCGGGGAGCTGTTTTTT. This translates into CASSSVFSGAAGELFF.

The chain combines TRBV20-1 with TRBJ2-1; D is uncertain. The germline V and J ends were trimmed by 1 base and 2 bases, with 6 bases remaining between them. The CDR3 is 13 residues long. Germline values: CDR1 DFQATT, CDR2 SNEGSKA (reference sequence). In DNA, the CDR3 is TGCAGTGCTAGAGGTCGGACCTACAATGAGCAGTTCTTC. The encoded protein is CSARGRTYNEQFF.

This clonotype has a count of ten or more. The genes are TRBV7-8 and TRBJ1-4, with D uncertain. Germline loops: CDR1 SGHVS, CDR2 FQNEAQ. V was cut by 6 bases and J by 5 bases, with 10 bases left in between. The CDR3 spans 13 residues. CDR3 DNA sequence: TGTGCCAGCAGTTCCGAAGAGAATGAAAAACTGTTTTTT. Protein: CASSSEENEKLFF.

The rearrangement links TRBV2 to TRBJ1-4; D not certain. V shed 6 bases and J shed 8 bases, with 10 bases lying between them. The CDR3 loop spans 12 amino acids. The germline gives CDR1 SNHLY, CDR2 FYNNEI. The CDR3 spells CASRAGSEKLFF. The DNA of the CDR3 is TGTGCCAGCAGGGCCGGTTCGGAAAAACTGTTTTTT.

Regarding this clonotype: This may arise from a read error, as a much more abundant clone is one base away. The rearrangement joins TRBV7-2 to TRBJ2-7; the match to TRBD1 covers 7 bases. CDR1 and CDR2 (germline): SGHTA, FQGNSA. The CDR3 has 15 amino acids. CDR3 nucleotides: TGTGCCAGCAGCCTCAGACAGGGCCCCTCCTACGTGCAGTACTTC. Its translation: CASSLRQGPSYVQYF.

The CDR3 DNA reads as TGCGCCAGCAGCTTGGGTCCCGGGACACCGCTTAATGAGCAGTTCTTC. This translates into CASSLGPGTPLNEQFF. The V call is TRBV5-1, the J call TRBJ2-1; the D gene is possibly TRBD1 (6 bases). The CDR3 sequence is 16 residues long. Germline V gene data show CDR1 as SGHRS and CDR2 as YFSETQ. V gave up 0 bases and J gave up 7 bases, with 17 bases separating them. Filled out from reference TRBV5-1 and TRBJ2-1, the complete variable domain reads KAGVTQTPRYLIKTRGQQVTLSCSPISGHRSVSWYQQTPGQGLQFLFEYFSETQRNKGNFPGRFSGRQFSNSRSEMNVSTLELGDSALYLCASSLGPGTPLNEQFFGPGTRLTVL.

This clonotype has ten or more counts. This rearrangement joins TRBV28 to TRBJ2-6; D gene uncertain. The length of the CDR3 is 17 residues. V gave up 3 bases and J gave up 0 bases, with 12 bases separating them. Germline CDR1 and CDR2: MDHEN and SYDVKM. The CDR3 reads CASSLGRWGSGANVLTF. DNA of the CDR3: TGTGCCAGCAGTTTGGGCCGGTGGGGCTCTGGGGCCAACGTCCTGACTTTC.

The CDR3, as DNA: TGTGCCAGCAGTTTCAGCCCAGGCCGGGGCATTCAGTACTTC. This gives the protein CASSFSPGRGIQYF. The J gene is TRBJ2-4, the V gene TRBV28; D is possibly TRBD2 (5 bases). The germline V gene has CDR1 MDHEN and CDR2 SYDVKM. Between the trimmed V and J ends, which lost 3 bases and 9 bases, there was a span of 15 bases. This CDR3 is built from 14 residues.

The chain uses TRBV19 and TRBJ2-3; possibly TRBD2 for D (5 bases). The V gene's germline CDR1 is LNHDA and CDR2 SQIVND (reference sequence). Deletions cut 4 bases from V and 3 bases from J, with 11 bases between. The CDR3 runs to 14 residues. CDR3 nucleotide sequence: TGTGCCAGTAGTACACGGAGAGGGACAGATACGCAGTATTTT. Protein product: CASSTRRGTDTQYF. Full variable domain (missing parts from reference TRBV19 and TRBJ2-3): DGGITQSPKYLFRKEGQNVTLSCEQNLNHDAMYWYRQDPGQGLRLIYYSQIVNDFQKGDIAEGYSVSREKKESFPLTVTSAQKNPTAFYLCASSTRRGTDTQYFGPGTRLTVL.

In this sample, this clonotype turned up a few times. This chain uses TRBV29-1 with TRBJ2-2; 8 positions match TRBD2. The germline gives CDR1 SQVTM, CDR2 ANQGSEA. The CDR3 totals 14 residues. V shed 4 bases, J shed 5 bases, and the junction held 6 bases outside the gene matches. In DNA, the CDR3 is TGCAGCGTTGCGGCGGGGGGTGGGACCGGGGAGCTGTTTTTT. Translating it yields CSVAAGGGTGELFF.

This clonotype was seen ten or more times. The CDR3 region has the DNA TGTGCCAGCAGTGAAGCGGGGATGGGCACAGGGGACCGGTTCTTC. It translates to CASSEAGMGTGDRFF. The chain joins TRBV2 to TRBJ2-1; 7 positions match TRBD1. CDR1 is SNHLY, CDR2 FYNNEI, per germline. V lost 0 bases and J lost 15; bases outside the gene matches: 14. This CDR3 spans 15 amino acids.

This chain links TRBV13 with TRBJ1-3; D uncertain. Germline CDR1 PRHDT, CDR2 FYEKMQ (reference sequence). This CDR3 comprises 15 residues. The V and J ends lost 3 bases and 3 bases respectively, with 12 bases between them. In DNA form, the CDR3 reads TGTGCCAGCAGCTTTCTAGGGCGCGGTGGAAACACCATATATTTT. Amino acid sequence: CASSFLGRGGNTIYF.

This clonotype was observed a few times. The chain links TRBV12-3 or TRBV12-4 to TRBJ1-2; D is undetermined. The germline V and J ends were trimmed by 1 base and 0 bases, with 9 bases remaining between them. The CDR3 covers 15 residues. DNA for the CDR3: TGTGCCAGCAGTTTAGGCCACAGTTCTAACTATGGCTACACCTTC. Protein sequence: CASSLGHSSNYGYTF.

This clonotype was detected many times. The J gene is TRBJ2-3, the V gene TRBV6-6; possibly TRBD2 for D (5 bases). The CDR3 extends over 14 amino acids. Germline loops: CDR1 MNHNY, CDR2 SVGAGI (reference sequence). V lost 2 bases, J lost 2 bases, and 8 bases lay in between. CDR3 amino acids: CASSYNLATDTQYF. Here the CDR3 DNA reads TGTGCCAGCAGTTACAACCTAGCCACAGATACGCAGTATTTT.

This clonotype was detected a few times. Here the CDR3 reads CASSPLRGVGNTEAFF. The CDR3 coding sequence is TGTGCCAGCAGTCCACTGAGGGGCGTCGGGAACACTGAAGCTTTCTTT. The genes are TRBV6-5 and TRBJ1-1, with D possibly being TRBD1 (5 bases). Between the trimmed V and J ends, which lost 5 bases and 1 base, there was a span of 17 bases. This CDR3 spans 16 amino acids. Per the germline V gene, CDR1 is MNHEY and CDR2 is SVGAGI.

V gene TRBV10-2 combines with J gene TRBJ2-2, with 9 bases lining up with TRBD2. The germline V gene has CDR1 WSHSY and CDR2 SAAADI. V dropped 6 bases and J dropped 1; count of bases not matched to a gene: 3. This CDR3 region has 15 residues. The CDR3 here is CASRDSGGNTGELFF. The CDR3 region has the DNA TGCGCCAGCAGGGATAGCGGGGGGAACACCGGGGAGCTGTTTTTT.

V gene TRBV7-9 combines with J gene TRBJ2-2; 8 bases fit TRBD1. CDR1 and CDR2 from the germline V gene are SEHNR and FQNEAQ (reference sequence). CDR3 length equals 18 residues. V lost 4 bases and J lost 6; bases outside the gene matches: 16. The CDR3 nucleotides read TGTGCCAGCAGCTCTTTCGTCGAGGCCTCCAGGGGGCCCGGGGAGCTGTTTTTT. Translating it yields CASSSFVEASRGPGELFF.

The chain couples TRBV12-5 to TRBJ2-3; D gene uncertain. CDR1 is LGHNT, CDR2 FRNRAP, per germline. V was trimmed by 4 bases and J by 4 bases, leaving 9 bases between them. The length of the CDR3 is 13 residues. The CDR3, as DNA: TGTGCTAGTGGTTATACTGGGGCAGATACGCAGTATTTT. Protein: CASGYTGADTQYF.

This clonotype has a handful of counts. The chain employs TRBV5-6 and TRBJ1-1, with 7 bases lining up with TRBD1. Germline lookup yields CDR1 SGHDT and CDR2 YYEEEE. The CDR3 contains 15 residues. The ends lost 4 bases at V and 1 base at J; junction bases unmatched: 7. The CDR3 reads CASSIRDRANTEAFF. The DNA for the CDR3 is TGTGCCAGCAGCATACGAGACAGGGCGAACACTGAAGCTTTCTTT.